The sample holds many counts of the clone carrying this TCR beta chain. The entry originates in a study of response to subunit inactivated influenza vaccine. One entry per CDR3 protein, called by TCRdb with MiXCR from the RT-PCR reads. The table has around 570,000 distinct CDR3 sequences, about 10% seen once. V shed 4 bases, J shed 2 bases, and the junction held 13 bases outside the gene matches. The CDR3 covers 18 residues. CDR1 and CDR2 (germline): SGHAT, FQNNGV. These data are also associated with another study on T cells expressing NK-cell markers. From that study: For TCR beta, cDNA was produced by 5'RACE template switching with UMIs. Source material for TCR beta repertoires consisted of sorted CD3+CD56+NKG2C+, CD3+CD56+NKG2C- and CD3+CD56-NKG2C+ T cells.

This sample comprised PBMCs from blood, obtained on the day of vaccination. This TCR was sampled from a man between 45 and 60 years old who received an inactivated influenza vaccine. This chain joins TRBV11-2 and TRBJ2-3, with 9 bases fitting TRBD2. CDR3 DNA: TGTGCCAGCAGCTCGCCGCGGGAGGGGTGGGGCTACACAGATACGCAGTATTTT. Translated: CASSSPREGWGYTDTQYF. Filled out from reference TRBV11-2 and TRBJ2-3, the complete variable domain reads EAGVAQSPRYKIIEKRQSVAFWCNPISGHATLYWYQQILGQGPKLLIQFQNNGVVDDSQLPKDRFSAERLKGVDSTLKIQPAKLEDSAVYLCASSSPREGWGYTDTQYFGPGTRLTVL.